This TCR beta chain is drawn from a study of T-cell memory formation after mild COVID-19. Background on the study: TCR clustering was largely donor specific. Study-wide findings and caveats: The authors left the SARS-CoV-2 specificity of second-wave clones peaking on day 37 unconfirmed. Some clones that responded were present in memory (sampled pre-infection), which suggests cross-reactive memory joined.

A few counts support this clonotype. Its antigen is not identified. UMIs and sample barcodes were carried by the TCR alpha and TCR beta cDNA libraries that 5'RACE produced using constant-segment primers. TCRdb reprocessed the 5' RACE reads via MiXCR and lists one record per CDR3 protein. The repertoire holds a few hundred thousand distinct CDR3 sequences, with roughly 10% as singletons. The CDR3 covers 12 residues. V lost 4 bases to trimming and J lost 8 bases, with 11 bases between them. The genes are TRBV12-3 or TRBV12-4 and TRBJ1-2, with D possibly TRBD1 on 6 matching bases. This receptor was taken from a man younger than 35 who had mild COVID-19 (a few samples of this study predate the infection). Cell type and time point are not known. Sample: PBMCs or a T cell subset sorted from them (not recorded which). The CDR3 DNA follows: TGTGCCAGCAGTTACAGGGTTTACGGCTACACCTTC. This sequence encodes CASSYRVYGYTF.